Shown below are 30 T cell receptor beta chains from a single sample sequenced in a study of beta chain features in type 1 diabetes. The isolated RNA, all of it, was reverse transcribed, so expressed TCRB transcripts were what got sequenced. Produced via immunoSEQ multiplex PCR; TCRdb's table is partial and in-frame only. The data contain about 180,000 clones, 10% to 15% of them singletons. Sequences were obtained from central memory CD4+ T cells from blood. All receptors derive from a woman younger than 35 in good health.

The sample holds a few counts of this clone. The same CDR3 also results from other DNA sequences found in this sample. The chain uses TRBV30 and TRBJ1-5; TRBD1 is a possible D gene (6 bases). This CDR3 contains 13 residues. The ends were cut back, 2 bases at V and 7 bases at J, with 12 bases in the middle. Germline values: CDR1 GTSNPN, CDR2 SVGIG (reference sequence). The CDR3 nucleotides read TGTGCCTGGAGTCCCAGGGGTGACCAGCCCCAGCATTTT. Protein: CAWSPRGDQPQHF.

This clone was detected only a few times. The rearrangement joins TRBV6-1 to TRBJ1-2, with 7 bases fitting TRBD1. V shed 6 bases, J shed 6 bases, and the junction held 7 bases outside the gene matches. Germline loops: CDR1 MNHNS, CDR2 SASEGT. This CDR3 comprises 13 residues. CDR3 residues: CASRLGQVDGYTF. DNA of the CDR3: TGTGCCAGCAGATTAGGACAGGTCGATGGCTACACCTTC.

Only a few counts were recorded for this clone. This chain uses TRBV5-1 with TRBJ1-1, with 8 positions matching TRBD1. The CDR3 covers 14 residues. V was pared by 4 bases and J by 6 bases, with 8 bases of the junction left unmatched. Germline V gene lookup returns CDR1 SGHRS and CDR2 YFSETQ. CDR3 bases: TGCGCCAGCAGCCCAACGACAGGGGTCGCTGAAGCTTTCTTT. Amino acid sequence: CASSPTTGVAEAFF.

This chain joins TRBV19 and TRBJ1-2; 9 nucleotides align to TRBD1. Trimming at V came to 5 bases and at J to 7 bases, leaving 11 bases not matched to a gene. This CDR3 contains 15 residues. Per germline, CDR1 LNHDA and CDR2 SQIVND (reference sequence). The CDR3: CASSPWTGAPPGYTF. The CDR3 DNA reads TGTGCCAGTAGTCCATGGACAGGGGCCCCGCCTGGCTACACCTTC.

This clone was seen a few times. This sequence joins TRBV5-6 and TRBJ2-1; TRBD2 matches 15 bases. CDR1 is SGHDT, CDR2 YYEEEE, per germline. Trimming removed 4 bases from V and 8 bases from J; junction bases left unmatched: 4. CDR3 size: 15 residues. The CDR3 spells CASSTGTSGRYEQFF. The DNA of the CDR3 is TGTGCCAGCAGCACCGGGACTAGCGGGAGGTATGAGCAGTTCTTC.

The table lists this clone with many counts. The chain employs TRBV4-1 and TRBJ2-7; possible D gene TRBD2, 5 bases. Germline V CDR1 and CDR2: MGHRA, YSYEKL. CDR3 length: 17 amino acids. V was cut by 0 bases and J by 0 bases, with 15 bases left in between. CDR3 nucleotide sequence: TGCGCCAGCAGCCAAGATGTCTCGCGGGCGAGCTCCTACGAGCAGTACTTC. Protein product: CASSQDVSRASSYEQYF.

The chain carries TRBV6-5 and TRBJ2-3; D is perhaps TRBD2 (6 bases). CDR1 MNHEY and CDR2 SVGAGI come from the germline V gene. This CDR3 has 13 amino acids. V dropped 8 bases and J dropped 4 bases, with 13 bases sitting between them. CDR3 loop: CASGGYGSDTQYF. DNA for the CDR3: TGTGCCAGCGGGGGGTATGGATCAGATACGCAGTATTTT.

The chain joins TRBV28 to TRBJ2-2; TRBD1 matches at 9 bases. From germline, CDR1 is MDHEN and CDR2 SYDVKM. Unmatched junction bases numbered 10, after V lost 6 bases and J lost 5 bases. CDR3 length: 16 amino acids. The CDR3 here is CASRPDRGKRTGELFF. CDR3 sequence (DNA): TGTGCCAGCAGACCAGACAGGGGGAAGCGTACCGGGGAGCTGTTTTTT.

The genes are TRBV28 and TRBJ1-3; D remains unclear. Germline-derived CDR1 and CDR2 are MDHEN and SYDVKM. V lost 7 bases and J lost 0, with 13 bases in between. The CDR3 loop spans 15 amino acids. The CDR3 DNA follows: TGTGCCAGCAACTTCGGACTGGCCTCTGGAAACACCATATATTTT. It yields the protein CASNFGLASGNTIYF.

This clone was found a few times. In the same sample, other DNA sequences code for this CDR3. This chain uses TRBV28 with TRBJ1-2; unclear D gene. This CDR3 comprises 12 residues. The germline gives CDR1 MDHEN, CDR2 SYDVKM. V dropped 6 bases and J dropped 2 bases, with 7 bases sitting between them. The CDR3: CASSYENYGYTF. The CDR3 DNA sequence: TGTGCCAGCAGCTATGAAAACTATGGCTACACCTTC.

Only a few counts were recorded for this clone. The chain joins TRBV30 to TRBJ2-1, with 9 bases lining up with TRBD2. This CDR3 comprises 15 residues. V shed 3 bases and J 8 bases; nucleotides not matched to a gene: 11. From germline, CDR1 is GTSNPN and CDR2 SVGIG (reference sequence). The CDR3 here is CAWSPQVAGVHEQFF. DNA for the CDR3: TGTGCCTGGAGCCCTCAGGTAGCGGGAGTCCATGAGCAGTTCTTC.

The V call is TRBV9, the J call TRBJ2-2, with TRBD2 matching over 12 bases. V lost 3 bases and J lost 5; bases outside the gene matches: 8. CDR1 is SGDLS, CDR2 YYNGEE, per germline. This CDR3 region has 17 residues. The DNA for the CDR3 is TGTGCCAGCAGCGCGTCGACTAGCGGGAGTGATACCGGGGAGCTGTTTTTT. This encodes CASSASTSGSDTGELFF. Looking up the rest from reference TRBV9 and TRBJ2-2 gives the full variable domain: DSGVTQTPKHLITATGQRVTLRCSPRSGDLSVYWYQQSLDQGLQFLIQYYNGEERAKGNILERFSAQQFPDLHSELNLSSLELGDSALYFCASSASTSGSDTGELFFGEGSRLTVL.

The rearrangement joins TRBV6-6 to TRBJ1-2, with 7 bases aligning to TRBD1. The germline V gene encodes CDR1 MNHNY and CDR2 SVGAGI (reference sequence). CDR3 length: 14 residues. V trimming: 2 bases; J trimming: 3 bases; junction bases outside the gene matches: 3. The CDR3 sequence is CASSYGQGDYGYTF. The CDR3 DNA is TGTGCCAGCAGTTACGGTCAGGGGGACTATGGCTACACCTTC.

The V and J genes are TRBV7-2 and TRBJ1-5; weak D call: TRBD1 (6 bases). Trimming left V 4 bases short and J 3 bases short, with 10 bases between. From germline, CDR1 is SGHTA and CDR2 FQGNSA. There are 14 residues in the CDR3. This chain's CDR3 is CASSSQGINQPQHF. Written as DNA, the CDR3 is TGTGCCAGCAGCTCACAGGGAATCAATCAGCCCCAGCATTTT.

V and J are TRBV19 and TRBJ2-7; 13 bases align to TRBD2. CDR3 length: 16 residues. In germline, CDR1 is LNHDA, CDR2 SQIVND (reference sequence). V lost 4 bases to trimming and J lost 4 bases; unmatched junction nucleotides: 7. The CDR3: CASSTQGTSGNYEQYF. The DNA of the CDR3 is TGTGCCAGTAGTACACAGGGGACTAGCGGGAATTACGAGCAGTACTTC.

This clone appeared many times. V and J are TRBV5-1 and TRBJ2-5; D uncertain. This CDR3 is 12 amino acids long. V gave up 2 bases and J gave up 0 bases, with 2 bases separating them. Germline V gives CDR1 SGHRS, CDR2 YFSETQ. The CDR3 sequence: CASSFNQETQYF. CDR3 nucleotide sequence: TGCGCCAGCAGCTTCAACCAAGAGACCCAGTACTTC.

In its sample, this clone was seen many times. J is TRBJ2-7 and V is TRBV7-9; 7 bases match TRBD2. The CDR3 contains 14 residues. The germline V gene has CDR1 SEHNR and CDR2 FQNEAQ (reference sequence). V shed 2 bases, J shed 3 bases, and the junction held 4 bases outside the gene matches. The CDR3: CASSLRTRGYEQYF. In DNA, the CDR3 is TGTGCCAGCAGCTTACGGACTAGAGGCTACGAGCAGTACTTC. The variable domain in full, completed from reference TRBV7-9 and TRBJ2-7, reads DTGVSQNPRHKITKRGQNVTFRCDPISEHNRLYWYRQTLGQGPEFLTYFQNEAQLEKSRLLSDRFSAERPKGSFSTLEIQRTEQGDSAMYLCASSLRTRGYEQYFGPGTRLTVT.

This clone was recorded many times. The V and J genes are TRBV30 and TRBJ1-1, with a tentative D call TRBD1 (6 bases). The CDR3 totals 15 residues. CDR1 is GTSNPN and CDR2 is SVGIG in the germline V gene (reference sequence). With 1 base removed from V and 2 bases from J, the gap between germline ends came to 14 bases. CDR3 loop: CAWSGRTDFNTEAFF. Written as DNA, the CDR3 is TGTGCCTGGAGTGGACGGACAGACTTTAACACTGAAGCTTTCTTT.

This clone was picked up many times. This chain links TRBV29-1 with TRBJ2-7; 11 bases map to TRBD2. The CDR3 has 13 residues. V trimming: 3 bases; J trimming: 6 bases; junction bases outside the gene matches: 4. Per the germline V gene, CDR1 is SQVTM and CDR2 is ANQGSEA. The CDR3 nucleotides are TGCAGCGTTGAGACTAGCGGGACTGGCGAGCAGTACTTC. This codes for CSVETSGTGEQYF.

The CDR3 nucleotides read TGTGCCTGGAGTGTACTCGGCAGGACTCAATACGAGCAGTACTTC. This translates into CAWSVLGRTQYEQYF. The rearrangement links TRBV30 to TRBJ2-7; tentative D call: TRBD2 (5 bases). V lost 0 bases and J 4 bases, leaving 16 bases between the germline ends. CDR1 is GTSNPN and CDR2 is SVGIG in the germline V gene (reference sequence). The CDR3 length is 15 residues.

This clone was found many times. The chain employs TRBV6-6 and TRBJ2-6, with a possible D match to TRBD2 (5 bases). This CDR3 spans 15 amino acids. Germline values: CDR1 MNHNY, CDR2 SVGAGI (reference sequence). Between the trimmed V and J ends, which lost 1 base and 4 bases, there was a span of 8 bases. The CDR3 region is CASSYFGVGANVLTF. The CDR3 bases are TGTGCCAGCAGTTACTTCGGGGTAGGGGCCAACGTCCTGACTTTC.

CDR3 sequence: CASFGTTYNEQFF. CDR3 DNA sequence: TGTGCCAGCTTCGGTACCACCTACAATGAGCAGTTCTTC. The chain combines TRBV6-6 with TRBJ2-1; no clear D. The V gene lost 8 bases and the J gene lost 2 bases, with 10 bases spanning the gap. Germline values: CDR1 MNHNY, CDR2 SVGAGI (reference sequence). The CDR3 is made up of 13 amino acids.

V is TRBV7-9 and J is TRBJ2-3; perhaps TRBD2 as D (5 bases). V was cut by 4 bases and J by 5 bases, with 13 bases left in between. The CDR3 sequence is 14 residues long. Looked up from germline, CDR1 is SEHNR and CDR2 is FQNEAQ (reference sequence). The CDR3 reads CASSSRLEGDTQYF. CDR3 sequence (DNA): TGTGCCAGCAGCTCCCGACTCGAGGGAGATACGCAGTATTTT. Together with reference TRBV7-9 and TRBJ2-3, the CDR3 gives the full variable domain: DTGVSQNPRHKITKRGQNVTFRCDPISEHNRLYWYRQTLGQGPEFLTYFQNEAQLEKSRLLSDRFSAERPKGSFSTLEIQRTEQGDSAMYLCASSSRLEGDTQYFGPGTRLTVL.

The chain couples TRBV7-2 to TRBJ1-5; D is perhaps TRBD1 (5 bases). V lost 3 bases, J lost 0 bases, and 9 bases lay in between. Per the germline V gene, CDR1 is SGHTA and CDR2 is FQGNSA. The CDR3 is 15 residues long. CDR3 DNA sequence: TGTGCCAGCAGCTTGTTCAGGGATAGCAATCAGCCCCAGCATTTT. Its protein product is CASSLFRDSNQPQHF.

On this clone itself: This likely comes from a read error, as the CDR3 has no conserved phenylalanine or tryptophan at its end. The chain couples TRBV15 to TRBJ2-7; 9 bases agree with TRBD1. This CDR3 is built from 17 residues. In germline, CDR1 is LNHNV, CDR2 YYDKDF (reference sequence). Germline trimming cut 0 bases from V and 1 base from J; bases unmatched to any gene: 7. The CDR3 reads CATSRDRGTGLSYEQYS. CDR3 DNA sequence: TGTGCCACCAGCAGAGATAGAGGGACAGGGCTTTCCTACGAGCAGTACTCC.

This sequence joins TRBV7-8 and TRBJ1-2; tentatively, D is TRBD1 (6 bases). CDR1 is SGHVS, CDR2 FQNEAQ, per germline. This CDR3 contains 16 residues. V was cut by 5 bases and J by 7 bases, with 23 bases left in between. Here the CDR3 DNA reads TGTGCCAGCAGCGTACGCGGACAAGGGGGTAACAGTGGCTACACCTTC. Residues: CASSVRGQGGNSGYTF.

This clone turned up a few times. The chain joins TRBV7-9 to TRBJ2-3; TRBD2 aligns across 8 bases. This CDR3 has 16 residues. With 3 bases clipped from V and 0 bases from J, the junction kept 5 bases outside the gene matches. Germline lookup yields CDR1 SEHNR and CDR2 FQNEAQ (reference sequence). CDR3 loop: CASSFASGSSTDTQYF. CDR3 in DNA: TGTGCCAGCAGCTTTGCTAGCGGGTCTAGCACAGATACGCAGTATTTT.

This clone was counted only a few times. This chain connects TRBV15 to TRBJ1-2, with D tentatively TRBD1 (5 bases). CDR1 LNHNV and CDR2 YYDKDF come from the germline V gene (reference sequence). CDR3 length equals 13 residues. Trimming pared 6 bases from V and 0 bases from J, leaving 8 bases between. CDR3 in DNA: TGTGCCACCAGGGCGACAGCTAACTATGGCTACACCTTC. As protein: CATRATANYGYTF. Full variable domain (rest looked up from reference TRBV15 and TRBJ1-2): DAMVIQNPRYQVTQFGKPVTLSCSQTLNHNVMYWYQQKSSQAPKLLFHYYDKDFNNEADTPDNFQSRRPNTSFCFLDIRSPGLGDTAMYLCATRATANYGYTFGSGTRLTVV.

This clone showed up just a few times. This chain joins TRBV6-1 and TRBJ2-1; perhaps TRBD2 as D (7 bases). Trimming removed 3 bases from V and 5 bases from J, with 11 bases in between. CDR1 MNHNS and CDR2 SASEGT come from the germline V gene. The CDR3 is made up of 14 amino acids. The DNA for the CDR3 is TGTGCCAGCAGTGACTGGGGGGGCGACAATGAGCAGTTCTTC. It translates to CASSDWGGDNEQFF.

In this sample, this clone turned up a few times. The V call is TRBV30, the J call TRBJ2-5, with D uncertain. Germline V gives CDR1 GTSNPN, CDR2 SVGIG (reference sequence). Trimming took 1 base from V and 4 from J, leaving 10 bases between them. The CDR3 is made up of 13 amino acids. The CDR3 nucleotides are TGTGCCTGGAGTGCAGGTATTGGAGAGACCCAGTACTTC. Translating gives CAWSAGIGETQYF.